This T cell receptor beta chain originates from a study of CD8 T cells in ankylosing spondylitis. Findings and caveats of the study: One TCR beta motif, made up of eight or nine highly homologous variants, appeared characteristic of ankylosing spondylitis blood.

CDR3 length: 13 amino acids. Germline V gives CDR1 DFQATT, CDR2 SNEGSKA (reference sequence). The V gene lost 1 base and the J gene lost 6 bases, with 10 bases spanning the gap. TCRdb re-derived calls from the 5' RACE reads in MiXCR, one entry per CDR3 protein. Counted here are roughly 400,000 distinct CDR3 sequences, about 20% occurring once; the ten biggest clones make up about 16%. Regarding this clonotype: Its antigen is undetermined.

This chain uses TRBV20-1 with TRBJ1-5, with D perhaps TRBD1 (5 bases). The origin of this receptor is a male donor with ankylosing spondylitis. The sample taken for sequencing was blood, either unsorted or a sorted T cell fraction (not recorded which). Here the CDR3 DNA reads TGCAGTGCTAGAGCAGGGCAGGGTCAGCCCCAGCATTTT. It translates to CSARAGQGQPQHF.